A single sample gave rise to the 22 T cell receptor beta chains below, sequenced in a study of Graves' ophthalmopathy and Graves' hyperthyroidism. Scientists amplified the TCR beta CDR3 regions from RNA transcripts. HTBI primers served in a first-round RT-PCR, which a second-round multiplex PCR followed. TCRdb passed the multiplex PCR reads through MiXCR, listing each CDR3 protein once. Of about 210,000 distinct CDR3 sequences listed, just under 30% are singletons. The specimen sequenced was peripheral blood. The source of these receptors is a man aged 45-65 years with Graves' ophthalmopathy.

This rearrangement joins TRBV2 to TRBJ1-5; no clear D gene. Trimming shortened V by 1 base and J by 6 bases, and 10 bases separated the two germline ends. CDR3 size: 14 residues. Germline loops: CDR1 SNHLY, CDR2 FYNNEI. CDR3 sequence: CASSEVGWSQPQHF. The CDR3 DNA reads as TGTGCCAGCAGTGAAGTCGGCTGGAGTCAGCCCCAGCATTTT.

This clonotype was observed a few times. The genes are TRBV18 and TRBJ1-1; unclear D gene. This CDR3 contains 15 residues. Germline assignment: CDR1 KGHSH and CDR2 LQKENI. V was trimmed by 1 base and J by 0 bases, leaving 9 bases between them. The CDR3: CASSPHPALNTEAFF. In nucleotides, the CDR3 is TGTGCCAGCTCACCACATCCCGCACTGAACACTGAAGCTTTCTTT.

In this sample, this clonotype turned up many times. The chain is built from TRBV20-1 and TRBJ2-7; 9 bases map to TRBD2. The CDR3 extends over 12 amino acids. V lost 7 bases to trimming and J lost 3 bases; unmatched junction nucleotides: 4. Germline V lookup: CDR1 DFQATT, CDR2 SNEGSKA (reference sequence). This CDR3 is CSVPTSGYEQYF. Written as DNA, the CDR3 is TGCAGTGTTCCGACTAGCGGCTACGAGCAGTACTTC.

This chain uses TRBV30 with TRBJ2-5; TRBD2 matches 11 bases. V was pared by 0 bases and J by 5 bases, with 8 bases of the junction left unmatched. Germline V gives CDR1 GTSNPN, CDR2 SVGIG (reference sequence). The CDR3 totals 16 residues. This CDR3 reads CAWSVRGLAVRETQYF. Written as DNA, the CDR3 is TGTGCCTGGAGTGTCAGGGGACTAGCGGTCCGGGAGACCCAGTACTTC.

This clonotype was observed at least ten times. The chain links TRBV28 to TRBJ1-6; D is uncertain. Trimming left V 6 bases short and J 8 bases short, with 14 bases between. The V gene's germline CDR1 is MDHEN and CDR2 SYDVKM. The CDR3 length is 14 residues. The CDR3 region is CASRARERDSPLHF. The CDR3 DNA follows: TGTGCCAGCAGGGCCCGGGAGCGGGATTCACCCCTCCACTTT. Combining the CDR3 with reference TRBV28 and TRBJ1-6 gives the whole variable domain DVKVTQSSRYLVKRTGEKVFLECVQDMDHENMFWYRQDPGLGLRLIYFSYDVKMKEKGDIPEGYSVSREKKERFSLILESASTNQTSMYLCASRARERDSPLHFGNGTRLTVT.

This chain's CDR3 is CASSRGSALEQYF. The CDR3 nucleotides read TGTGCCAGCAGCCGAGGATCAGCCCTCGAGCAGTACTTC. V usage is TRBV7-8 and J usage is TRBJ2-7; D not resolved. Between the trimmed V and J ends, which lost 5 bases and 6 bases, there was a span of 14 bases. Germline assignment: CDR1 SGHVS and CDR2 FQNEAQ. This CDR3 region has 13 residues.

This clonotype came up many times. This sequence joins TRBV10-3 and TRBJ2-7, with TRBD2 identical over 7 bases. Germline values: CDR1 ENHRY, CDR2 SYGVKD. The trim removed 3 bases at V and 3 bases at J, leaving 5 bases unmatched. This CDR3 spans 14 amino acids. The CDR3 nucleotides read TGTGCCATCAGTGAAAGCGGGACCCTCTACGAGCAGTACTTC. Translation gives CAISESGTLYEQYF.

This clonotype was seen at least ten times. CDR3 DNA: TGTGCCAGCAGCTCCACAGGGAGGAGAGAAGAGACCCAGTACTTC. Its protein product is CASSSTGRREETQYF. The chain is built from TRBV7-3 and TRBJ2-5; D tentatively reads TRBD1 or TRBD2 (6 bases each). Germline V lookup: CDR1 SGHTA, CDR2 FQGTGA. The CDR3 loop spans 15 amino acids. Trimming removed 4 bases at V and 3 bases at J, with 15 bases between.

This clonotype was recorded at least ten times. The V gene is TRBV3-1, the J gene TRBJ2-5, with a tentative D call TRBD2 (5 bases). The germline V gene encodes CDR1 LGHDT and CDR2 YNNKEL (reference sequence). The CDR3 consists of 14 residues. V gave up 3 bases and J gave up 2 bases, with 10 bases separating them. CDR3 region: CASSQAGLQETQYF. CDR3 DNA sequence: TGTGCCAGCAGCCAGGCTGGACTGCAAGAGACCCAGTACTTC.

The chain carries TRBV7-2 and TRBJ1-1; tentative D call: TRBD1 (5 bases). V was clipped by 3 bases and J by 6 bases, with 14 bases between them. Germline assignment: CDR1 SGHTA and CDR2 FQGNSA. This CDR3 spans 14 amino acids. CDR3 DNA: TGTGCCAGCAGCTTTTGGGTCAGGGAGGCTGAAGCTTTCTTT. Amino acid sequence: CASSFWVREAEAFF.

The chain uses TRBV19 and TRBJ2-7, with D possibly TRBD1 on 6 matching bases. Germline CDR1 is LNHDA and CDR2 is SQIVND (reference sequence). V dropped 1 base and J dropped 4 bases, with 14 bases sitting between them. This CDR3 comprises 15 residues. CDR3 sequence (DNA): TGTGCCAGTAGTATAGCCCACGGGACAACTTACGAGCAGTACTTC. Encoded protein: CASSIAHGTTYEQYF.

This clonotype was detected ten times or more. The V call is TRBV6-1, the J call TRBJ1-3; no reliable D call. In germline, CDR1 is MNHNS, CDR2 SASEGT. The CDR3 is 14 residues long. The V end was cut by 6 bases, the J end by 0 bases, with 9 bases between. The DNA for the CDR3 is TGTGCCAGCAGAACAACCAGCTCTGGAAACACCATATATTTT. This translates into CASRTTSSGNTIYF.

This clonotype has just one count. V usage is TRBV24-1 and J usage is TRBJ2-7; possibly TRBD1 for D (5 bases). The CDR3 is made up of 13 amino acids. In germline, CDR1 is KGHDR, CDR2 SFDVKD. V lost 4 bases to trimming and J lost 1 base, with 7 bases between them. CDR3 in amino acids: CATSDGQSYEQYF. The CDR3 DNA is TGTGCCACCAGTGACGGACAATCCTACGAGCAGTACTTC.

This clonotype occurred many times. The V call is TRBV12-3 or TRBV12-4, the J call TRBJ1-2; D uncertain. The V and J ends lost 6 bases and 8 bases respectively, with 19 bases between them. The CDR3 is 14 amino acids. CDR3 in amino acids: CASSLVSERLGYTF. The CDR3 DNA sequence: TGTGCCAGCAGCCTGGTTTCGGAACGACTAGGCTACACCTTC.

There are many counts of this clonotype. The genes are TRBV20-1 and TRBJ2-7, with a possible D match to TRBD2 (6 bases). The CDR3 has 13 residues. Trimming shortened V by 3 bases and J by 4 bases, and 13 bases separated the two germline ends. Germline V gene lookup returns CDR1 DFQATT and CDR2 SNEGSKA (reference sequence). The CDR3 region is CSASPGLSYEQYF. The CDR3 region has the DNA TGCAGTGCTAGCCCCGGACTATCATACGAGCAGTACTTC.

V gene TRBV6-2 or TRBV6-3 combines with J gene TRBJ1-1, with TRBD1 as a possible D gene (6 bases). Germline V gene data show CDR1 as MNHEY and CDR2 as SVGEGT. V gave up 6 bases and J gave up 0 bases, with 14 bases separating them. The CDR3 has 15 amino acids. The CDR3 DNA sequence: TGTGCCAGCAGGATGACAGGACTATTGAACACTGAAGCTTTCTTT. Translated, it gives CASRMTGLLNTEAFF.

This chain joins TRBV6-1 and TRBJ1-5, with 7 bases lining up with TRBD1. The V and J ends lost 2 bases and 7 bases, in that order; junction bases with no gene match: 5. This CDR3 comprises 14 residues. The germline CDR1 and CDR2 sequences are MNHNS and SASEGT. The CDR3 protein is CASSELDRAQPQHF. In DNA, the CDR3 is TGTGCCAGCAGTGAACTTGACAGGGCCCAGCCCCAGCATTTT.

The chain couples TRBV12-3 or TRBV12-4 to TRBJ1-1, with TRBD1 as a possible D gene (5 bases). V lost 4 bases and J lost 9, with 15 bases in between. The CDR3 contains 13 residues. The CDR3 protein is CASSSSGTPKAFF. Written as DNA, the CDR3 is TGTGCCAGCAGTTCATCCGGGACTCCGAAAGCTTTCTTT.

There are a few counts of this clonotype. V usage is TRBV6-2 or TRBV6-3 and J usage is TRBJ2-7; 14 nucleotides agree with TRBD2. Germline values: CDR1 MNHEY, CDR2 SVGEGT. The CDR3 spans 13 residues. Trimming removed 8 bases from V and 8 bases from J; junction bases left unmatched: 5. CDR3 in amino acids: CASGGLAGGKQYF. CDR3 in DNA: TGTGCCAGCGGCGGACTAGCGGGAGGAAAGCAGTACTTC.

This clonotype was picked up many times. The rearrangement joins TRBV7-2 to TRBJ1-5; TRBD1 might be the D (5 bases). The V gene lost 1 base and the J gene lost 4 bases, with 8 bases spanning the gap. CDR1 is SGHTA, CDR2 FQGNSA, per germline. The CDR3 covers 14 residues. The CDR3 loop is CASSLENRNQPQHF. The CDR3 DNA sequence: TGTGCCAGCAGCTTAGAAAACAGGAATCAGCCCCAGCATTTT.

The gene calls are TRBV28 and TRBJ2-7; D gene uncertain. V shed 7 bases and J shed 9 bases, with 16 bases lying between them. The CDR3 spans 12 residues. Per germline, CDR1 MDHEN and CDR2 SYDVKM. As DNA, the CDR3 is TGTGCCAGCACCCAATCCCGTGGGTGGCAGTACTTC. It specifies CASTQSRGWQYF.

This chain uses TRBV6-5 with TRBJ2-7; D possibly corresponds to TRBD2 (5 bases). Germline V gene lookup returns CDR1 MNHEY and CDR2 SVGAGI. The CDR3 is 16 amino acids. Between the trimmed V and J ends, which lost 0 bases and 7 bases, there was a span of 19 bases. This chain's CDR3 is CASSYSLGGAGFEQYF. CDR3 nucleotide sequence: TGTGCCAGCAGTTACTCGTTAGGAGGCGCCGGGTTTGAGCAGTACTTC.